This is a list of T cell receptor beta chains from one sample in a study of cytomegalovirus exposure and HLA in healthy donors. The data were produced by immunoSEQ multiplex PCR, yet TCRdb's version contains in-frame clones alone and is incomplete. The data show fewer than 200,000 clones, 60% to 80% seen once. Material: PBMCs. These receptors were collected from a man aged 40-49 years in good health and CMV-seropositive. CDR3s include the opening cysteine and the closing phenylalanine or tryptophan. D genes are given only for firm matches. Expanded clones get a size class; other rows say once, few or many, or leave the size out.

TRBJ2-3 TRBV7-8 few . CASSISLTHTDTQYF TGTGCCAGCAGCATTTCCCTGACACACACAGATACGCAGTATTTT
TRBJ1-4 TRBV25-1 . . CASSEQINEKLFF TGTGCCAGCAGTGAACAGATTAATGAAAAACTGTTTTTT
TRBJ2-7 TRBV11-2 few . CASSLAPFYEQYF TGTGCCAGCAGCTTAGCCCCTTTCTACGAGCAGTACTTC
TRBJ2-1 TRBV5-1 . . CASTRQGGNNEQFF TGCGCCAGCACAAGGCAGGGGGGCAACAATGAGCAGTTCTTC
TRBJ1-4 TRBV7-9 . . CASSLEGTSSEKLFF TGTGCCAGCAGCTTAGAGGGGACAAGCTCAGAAAAACTGTTTTTT
TRBJ1-2 TRBV19 . . CASSITGPGVYTF TGTGCCAGTAGTATAACAGGGCCCGGTGTCTACACCTTC
TRBJ2-7 TRBV5-5 few . CASSPGGQGSREQYF TGTGCCAGCAGCCCTGGCGGGCAGGGGAGTCGCGAGCAGTACTTC
TRBJ2-2 TRBV19 . TRBD1 CASSPTGTGELFF TGTGCCAGTAGTCCGACAGGGACCGGGGAGCTGTTTTTT
TRBJ2-2 TRBV11-1 few TRBD1 CASSFSGGAANTGELFF TGTGCCAGCAGCTTCTCAGGGGGCGCGGCGAACACCGGGGAGCTGTTTTTT
TRBJ1-2 TRBV25-1 . . CASSQAGASYGYTF TGTGCCAGCAGCCAAGCGGGGGCTTCCTATGGCTACACCTTC
TRBJ2-7 TRBV9 . TRBD2 CASSVAAGEARHEQYF TGTGCCAGCAGCGTAGCAGCGGGAGAGGCTAGGCACGAGCAGTACTTC
TRBJ2-7 TRBV9 . . CASSSGTIYEQYF TGTGCCAGCAGCTCCGGGACAATCTACGAGCAGTACTTC
TRBJ2-1 TRBV9 few TRBD1 CASSVLQGAANEQFF TGTGCCAGCAGCGTTTTACAGGGGGCTGCAAATGAGCAGTTCTTC
TRBJ1-1 TRBV29-1 . . CSVAWGPEAFF TGCAGCGTTGCCTGGGGGCCTGAAGCTTTCTTT
TRBJ2-2 TRBV30 . TRBD2 CAWGPAGGTGELFF TGTGCCTGGGGCCCGGCGGGGGGCACCGGGGAGCTGTTTTTT
TRBJ2-1 TRBV6-5 . TRBD1 CASSYTTGVKNEQFF TGTGCCAGCAGTTATACGACAGGGGTGAAAAATGAGCAGTTCTTC
TRBJ1-2 TRBV6-1 . . CASSEARGLGYGYTF TGTGCCAGCAGTGAAGCGCGGGGGCTAGGCTATGGCTACACCTTC
TRBJ2-6 TRBV10-3 . TRBD2 CAISSGLAGRTGANVLTF TGTGCCATCAGTTCGGGACTAGCGGGAAGGACTGGGGCCAACGTCCTGACTTTC
TRBJ1-6 TRBV30 . TRBD1 CAWHTGTGASPLHF TGTGCCTGGCACACCGGGACAGGGGCTTCACCCCTCCACTTT
TRBJ2-2 TRBV11-2 . . CASSLDRLAGTGELFF TGTGCCAGCAGCTTAGATCGGCTAGCTGGCACCGGGGAGCTGTTTTTT
TRBJ1-1 TRBV6-6 . . CASSWAEGVNTEAFF TGTGCCAGCAGTTGGGCGGAGGGCGTGAACACTGAAGCTTTCTTT
TRBJ2-1 TRBV5-8 . TRBD2 CASSFGTSKSNEQFF TGTGCCAGCAGCTTCGGGACTAGCAAGTCCAATGAGCAGTTCTTC
TRBJ1-2 TRBV9 . . CASSVAPGSRANYGYTF TGTGCCAGCAGCGTAGCTCCAGGTTCCCGAGCTAACTATGGCTACACCTTC
TRBJ1-5 TRBV19 . TRBD1 CASSAQGYGNQPQHF TGTGCCAGTAGTGCACAGGGGTATGGCAATCAGCCCCAGCATTTT
TRBJ2-3 TRBV6-6 few . CASSRTGDTQYF TGTGCCAGCAGTCGGACGGGGGATACGCAGTATTTT
TRBJ2-7 TRBV27 few . CASSLDGAITYEQYF TGTGCCAGCAGTTTGGATGGGGCCATTACCTACGAGCAGTACTTC
TRBJ2-5 TRBV27 . . CASSLILGSKTQYF TGTGCCAGCAGTTTAATCTTGGGCTCAAAGACCCAGTACTTC
TRBJ2-1 TRBV5-1 . TRBD2 CASSSYLGLAGGEQFF TGCGCCAGCAGCTCATATCTCGGACTAGCGGGAGGGGAGCAGTTCTTC
TRBJ2-1 TRBV19 few . CASSIGARAIYNEQFF TGTGCCAGTAGTATAGGTGCCAGGGCCATCTACAATGAGCAGTTCTTC
TRBJ1-2 TRBV6-1 . TRBD1 CASSEEGRGPGIYGYTF TGTGCCAGCAGTGAAGAGGGCAGGGGGCCAGGTATCTATGGCTACACCTTC
TRBJ2-2 TRBV7-9 . TRBD1 CASSQGARGLFF TGTGCCAGCAGCCAGGGGGCAAGAGGGCTGTTTTTT
TRBJ2-1 TRBV7-9 . TRBD1 CASSPQGAGTYNEQFF TGTGCCAGCAGCCCCCAGGGGGCAGGTACTTACAATGAGCAGTTCTTC
TRBJ2-6 TRBV6-7 . TRBD1 CASRNRDRGLPYSGANVLTF TGTGCCAGCAGAAACCGGGACAGGGGACTACCGTACTCTGGGGCCAACGTCCTGACTTTC
TRBJ2-3 TRBV15 few TRBD2 CATSRDRGSGRTSTDTQYF TGTGCCACCAGCAGAGATCGGGGTAGCGGGAGGACCAGCACAGATACGCAGTATTTT
TRBJ2-6 TRBV25-1 . TRBD1 CASSVDRGGSGANVLTF TGTGCCAGCAGTGTTGACAGGGGTGGCTCTGGGGCCAACGTCCTGACTTTC
TRBJ2-1 TRBV2 . . CASSGQYEQFF TGTGCCAGCAGTGGCCAGTATGAGCAGTTCTTC
TRBJ2-2 TRBV9 . . CASSYQGGNSNTGELFF TGTGCCAGCAGCTACCAGGGGGGTAACTCGAACACCGGGGAGCTGTTTTTT
TRBJ2-1 TRBV10-2 . . CASSTRVGSEQFF TGCGCCAGCAGCACCCGGGTAGGCAGTGAGCAGTTCTTC
TRBJ1-2 TRBV29-1 . TRBD1 CSVADRGGDYGYTF TGCAGCGTAGCTGACAGGGGTGGGGACTATGGCTACACCTTC
TRBJ2-5 TRBV5-1 few . CASSPLTGIQETQYF TGCGCCAGCAGCCCCCTTACGGGGATACAAGAGACCCAGTACTTC
TRBJ2-7 TRBV7-6 . TRBD2 CASSSGTSGIYEQYF TGTGCCAGCAGCTCTGGGACTAGCGGGATTTACGAGCAGTACTTC
TRBJ1-2 TRBV27 . . CASSLQTGIGYTF TGTGCCAGCAGTCTCCAAACAGGGATTGGCTACACCTTC
TRBJ2-1 TRBV14 . TRBD1 CASSQLGQGYNEQFF TGTGCCAGCAGCCAGTTGGGACAGGGATACAATGAGCAGTTCTTC
TRBJ2-1 TRBV14 . TRBD2 CASRPGGYNEQFF TGTGCCAGCAGACCGGGGGGTTACAATGAGCAGTTCTTC
TRBJ2-1 TRBV7-7 once . CASSTLAGDEQFF TGTGCCAGCAGCACTTTGGCGGGTGATGAGCAGTTCTTC
TRBJ2-1 TRBV5-1 . . CASSLAGASSYNEQFF TGCGCCAGCAGCTTGGCAGGGGCCAGCTCCTACAATGAGCAGTTCTTC
TRBJ1-1 TRBV10-3 . . CAINGQWNTEAFF TGTGCCATCAACGGACAGTGGAACACTGAAGCTTTCTTT
TRBJ1-1 TRBV6-1 . TRBD1 CASLGDRGFRTEAFF TGTGCCAGCCTGGGGGACAGGGGGTTTCGCACTGAAGCTTTCTTT
TRBJ2-5 TRBV5-1 . TRBD1 CASSFGQGRETQYF TGCGCCAGCAGCTTTGGACAGGGGAGAGAGACCCAGTACTTC
TRBJ2-7 TRBV28 . . CASGGGLSTYEQYF TGTGCCAGCGGTGGGGGCCTTAGTACCTACGAGCAGTACTTC
TRBJ2-7 TRBV18 . TRBD2 CASSPKLAGDEQYF TGTGCCAGCTCACCAAAACTAGCGGGAGACGAGCAGTACTTC
TRBJ2-1 TRBV7-7 . . CASSLRGEGYEQFF TGTGCTAGCAGCCTCAGGGGGGAAGGGTATGAGCAGTTCTTC
TRBJ2-2 TRBV5-1 . . CASSLVEGGGELFF TGCGCCAGCAGCTTGGTGGAGGGCGGCGGGGAGCTGTTTTTT
TRBJ1-1 TRBV7-2 . TRBD1 CASSLKDRVPAFF TGTGCCAGCAGCTTAAAAGACAGGGTCCCAGCTTTCTTT
TRBJ2-2 TRBV18 . . CASSPLSGMNTGELFF TGTGCCAGCTCACCATTAAGCGGAATGAACACCGGGGAGCTGTTTTTT